Below, 10 T cell receptor beta chains from the same sample are listed, as sequenced in a study of regulatory T cells. Study-wide findings and caveats: Hydrophobic residues at CDR3 positions 6 and 7 were enriched in conventional CD4+ T cells of CD3G-deficient patients.

The PCR used 52 TRBV and 13 TRBJ primers. Here immunoSEQ multiplex PCR was the method, and the copy in TCRdb shows in-frame clones only, minus some. The table has 25,000 to 40,000 clones, over 90% seen once. These TCRs' antigens remain unknown. Sequencing input: conventional CD4+ T cells sorted from blood. All receptors come from a child aged 2-9 years with CD3G deficiency.

The chain carries TRBV6-1 and TRBJ1-2; unclear D gene. Trimming left V 7 bases short and J 5 bases short, with 11 bases between. Germline assignment: CDR1 MNHNS and CDR2 SASEGT. The CDR3 covers 12 residues. The CDR3 DNA reads TGTGCCAGCACAGAGGAGGGTTATGGCTACACCTTC. Its protein product is CASTEEGYGYTF.

This rearrangement joins TRBV7-5 to TRBJ2-3; TRBD2, as called in the table, went unchecked against the DNA. TRBV7-5 is tagged as a pseudogene. There are 15 residues in the CDR3. CDR3: CARPAPGLSGDTQYF. For the CDR3, the DNA is TGTGCCAGACCGGCCCCGGGACTATCAGGAGATACGCAGTATTTT.

As to this clone: The junction and the germline gene differ at one end; a read error may be behind it. The gene calls are TRBV11-2 and TRBJ2-1; 8 nucleotides match TRBD2. The germline V gene encodes CDR1 SGHAT and CDR2 FQNNGV. CDR3 length equals 14 residues. The CDR3 spells CASRLAGRVNEQFF. In DNA form, the CDR3 reads TGTGCCAGCAGATTAGCGGGGCGGGTCAATGAGCAGTTCTTC.

V usage is TRBV20-1 and J usage is TRBJ2-3; D uncertain. The CDR3 totals 11 residues. V lost 2 bases and J 4 bases, leaving 4 bases between the germline ends. Germline assignment: CDR1 DFQATT and CDR2 SNEGSKA (reference sequence). The CDR3 spells CSARLADTQYF. CDR3 in DNA: TGCAGTGCTAGATTGGCAGATACGCAGTATTTT.

The chain employs TRBV5-1 and TRBJ2-7; either TRBD1 or TRBD2 may supply D (5 bases each). The CDR3 is 17 residues long. Germline lookup yields CDR1 SGHRS and CDR2 YFSETQ. V was shortened by 6 bases and J by 5 bases, with 27 bases between the two germline ends. CDR3 region: CASTRKYGEGKRDEQYF. The CDR3 DNA reads TGCGCCAGCACCCGAAAGTACGGCGAGGGGAAAAGGGACGAGCAGTACTTC. Together with reference TRBV5-1 and TRBJ2-7, the CDR3 gives the full variable domain: KAGVTQTPRYLIKTRGQQVTLSCSPISGHRSVSWYQQTPGQGLQFLFEYFSETQRNKGNFPGRFSGRQFSNSRSEMNVSTLELGDSALYLCASTRKYGEGKRDEQYFGPGTRLTVT.

The chain is built from TRBV28 and TRBJ1-5; D is perhaps TRBD1 (5 bases). With 5 bases removed from V and 7 bases from J, the gap between germline ends came to 15 bases. The germline CDR1 and CDR2 sequences are MDHEN and SYDVKM. The CDR3 runs to 14 residues. The CDR3 region is CASSGPGTNQPQHF. The DNA for the CDR3 is TGTGCCAGCAGTGGACCCGGGACGAACCAGCCCCAGCATTTT.

V gene TRBV28 combines with J gene TRBJ2-7; a weak D match, TRBD1 (6 bases). This CDR3 has 14 amino acids. The germline CDR1 and CDR2 sequences are MDHEN and SYDVKM. The germline V and J ends were trimmed by 6 bases and 4 bases, with 16 bases remaining between them. The CDR3 bases are TGTGCCAGCAGCCTCAAACAGGGTCGGTACGAGCAGTACTTC. This sequence encodes CASSLKQGRYEQYF.

This chain links TRBV7-9 with TRBJ1-1, with D possibly TRBD1 on 5 matching bases. CDR3 length: 15 residues. Germline CDR1 is SEHNR and CDR2 is FQNEAQ (reference sequence). V gave up 1 base and J gave up 0 bases, with 9 bases separating them. CDR3 sequence reads: CASSLGPGLNTEAFF. As DNA, the CDR3 is TGTGCCAGCAGCTTAGGTCCGGGACTGAACACTGAAGCTTTCTTT.

V gene TRBV6-1 combines with J gene TRBJ2-1; tentatively, D is TRBD1 (7 bases). The CDR3 is made up of 15 amino acids. Trimming took off 2 bases at V and 9 bases at J, with 17 bases between the two ends. Germline loops: CDR1 MNHNS, CDR2 SASEGT. The CDR3: CASSERPGQGGEQFF. The CDR3 DNA sequence: TGTGCCAGCAGTGAACGCCCCGGGCAGGGGGGTGAGCAGTTCTTC.

The rearrangement joins TRBV4-1 to TRBJ1-1; D gene uncertain. Between the trimmed V and J ends, which lost 4 bases and 1 base, there was a span of 13 bases. Per germline, CDR1 MGHRA and CDR2 YSYEKL. The CDR3 extends over 15 amino acids. For the CDR3, the DNA is TGCGCCAGCAGCCTCACGGCCAATAGGAACACTGAAGCTTTCTTT. Translation gives CASSLTANRNTEAFF.